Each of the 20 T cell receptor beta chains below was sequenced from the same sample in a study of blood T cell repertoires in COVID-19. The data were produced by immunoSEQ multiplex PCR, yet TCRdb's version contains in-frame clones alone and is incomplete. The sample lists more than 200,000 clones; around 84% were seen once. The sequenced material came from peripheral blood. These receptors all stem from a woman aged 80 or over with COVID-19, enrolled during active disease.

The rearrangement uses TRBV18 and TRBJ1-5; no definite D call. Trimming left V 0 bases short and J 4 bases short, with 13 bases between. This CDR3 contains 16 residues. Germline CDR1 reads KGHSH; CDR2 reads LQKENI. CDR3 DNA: TGTGCCAGCTCACCACCGGGTCGTTCAGGAAATCAGCCCCAGCATTTT. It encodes CASSPPGRSGNQPQHF.

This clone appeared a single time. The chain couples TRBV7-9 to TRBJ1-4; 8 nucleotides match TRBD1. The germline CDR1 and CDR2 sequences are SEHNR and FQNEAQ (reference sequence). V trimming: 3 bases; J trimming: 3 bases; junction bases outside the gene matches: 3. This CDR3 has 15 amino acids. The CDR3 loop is CASSLGGQANEKLFF. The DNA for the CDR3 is TGTGCCAGCAGCTTGGGGGGACAGGCTAATGAAAAACTGTTTTTT.

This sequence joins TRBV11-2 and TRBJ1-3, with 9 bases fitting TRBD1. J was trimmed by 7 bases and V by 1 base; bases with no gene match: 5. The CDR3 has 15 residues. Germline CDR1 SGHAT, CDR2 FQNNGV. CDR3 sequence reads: CASSLALDRGNTIYF. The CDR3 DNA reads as TGTGCCAGCAGCTTAGCCCTAGACAGGGGGAACACCATATATTTT.

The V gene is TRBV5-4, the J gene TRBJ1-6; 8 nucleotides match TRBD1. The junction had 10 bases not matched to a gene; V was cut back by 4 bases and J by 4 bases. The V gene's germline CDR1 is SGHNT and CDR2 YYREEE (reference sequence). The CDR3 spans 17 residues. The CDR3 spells CASSPSGTGTYNSPLHF. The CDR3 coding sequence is TGTGCCAGCAGCCCGAGCGGGACAGGCACTTATAATTCACCCCTCCACTTT.

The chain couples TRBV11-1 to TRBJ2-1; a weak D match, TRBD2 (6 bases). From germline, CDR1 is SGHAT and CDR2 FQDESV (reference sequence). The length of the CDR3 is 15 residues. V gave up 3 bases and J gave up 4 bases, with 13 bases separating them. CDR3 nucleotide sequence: TGTGCCAGCAGCTTCGACTTGGGGACTTACAATGAGCAGTTCTTC. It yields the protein CASSFDLGTYNEQFF. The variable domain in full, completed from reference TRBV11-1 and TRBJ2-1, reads EAEVAQSPRYKITEKSQAVAFWCDPISGHATLYWYRQILGQGPELLVQFQDESVVDDSQLPKDRFSAERLKGVDSTLKIQPAELGDSAMYLCASSFDLGTYNEQFFGPGTRLTVL.

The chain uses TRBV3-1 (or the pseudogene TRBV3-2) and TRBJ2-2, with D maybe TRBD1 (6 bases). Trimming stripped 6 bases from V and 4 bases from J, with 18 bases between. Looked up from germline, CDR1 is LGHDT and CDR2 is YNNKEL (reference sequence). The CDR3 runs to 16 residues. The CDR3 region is CASRALGGMGTGELFF. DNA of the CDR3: TGTGCCAGCAGAGCCTTAGGGGGTATGGGCACCGGGGAGCTGTTTTTT.

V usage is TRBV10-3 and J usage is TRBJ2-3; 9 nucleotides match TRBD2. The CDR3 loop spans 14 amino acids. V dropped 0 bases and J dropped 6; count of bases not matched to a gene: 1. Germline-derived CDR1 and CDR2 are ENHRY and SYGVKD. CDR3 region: CAISESTSGDTQYF. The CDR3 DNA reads TGTGCCATCAGTGAGTCAACTAGCGGGGATACGCAGTATTTT.

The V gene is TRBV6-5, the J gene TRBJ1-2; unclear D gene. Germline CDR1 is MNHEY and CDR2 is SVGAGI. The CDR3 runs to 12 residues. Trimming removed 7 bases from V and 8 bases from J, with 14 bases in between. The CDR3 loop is CASIGSLRGYTF. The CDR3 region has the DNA TGTGCCAGCATCGGGAGCTTAAGGGGCTACACCTTC.

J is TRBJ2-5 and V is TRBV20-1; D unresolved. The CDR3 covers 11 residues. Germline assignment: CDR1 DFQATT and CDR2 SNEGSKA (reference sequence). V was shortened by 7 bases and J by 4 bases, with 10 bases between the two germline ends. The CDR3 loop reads CSVERSETQYF. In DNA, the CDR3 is TGCAGTGTGGAGCGATCAGAGACCCAGTACTTC.

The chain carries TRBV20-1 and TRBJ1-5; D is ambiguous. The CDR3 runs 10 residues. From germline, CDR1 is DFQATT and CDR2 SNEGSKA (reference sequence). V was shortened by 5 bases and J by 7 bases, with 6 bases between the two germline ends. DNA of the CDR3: TGCAGTGCTTCCGGGCAGCCCCAGCATTTT. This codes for CSASGQPQHF.

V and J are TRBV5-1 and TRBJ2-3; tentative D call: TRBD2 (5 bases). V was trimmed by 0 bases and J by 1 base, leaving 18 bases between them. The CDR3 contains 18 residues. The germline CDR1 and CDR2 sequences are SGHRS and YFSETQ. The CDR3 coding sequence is TGCGCCAGCAGCTTGGGGTCACCGGCCAGCGGCGGCACAGATACGCAGTATTTT. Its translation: CASSLGSPASGGTDTQYF. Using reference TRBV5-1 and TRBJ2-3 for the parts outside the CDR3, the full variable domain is KAGVTQTPRYLIKTRGQQVTLSCSPISGHRSVSWYQQTPGQGLQFLFEYFSETQRNKGNFPGRFSGRQFSNSRSEMNVSTLELGDSALYLCASSLGSPASGGTDTQYFGPGTRLTVL.

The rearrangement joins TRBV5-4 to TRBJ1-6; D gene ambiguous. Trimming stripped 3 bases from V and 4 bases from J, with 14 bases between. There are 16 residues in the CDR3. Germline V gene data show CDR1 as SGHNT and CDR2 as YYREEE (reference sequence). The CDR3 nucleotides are TGTGCCAGCAGCTCGCGACAACTGGATTATAATTCACCCCTCCACTTT. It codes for CASSSRQLDYNSPLHF.

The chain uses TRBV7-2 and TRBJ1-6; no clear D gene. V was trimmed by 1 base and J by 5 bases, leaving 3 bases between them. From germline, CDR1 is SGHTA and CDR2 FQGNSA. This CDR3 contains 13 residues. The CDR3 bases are TGTGCCAGCAGCTTAGTTAATAATTCACCCCTCCACTTT. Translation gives CASSLVNNSPLHF.

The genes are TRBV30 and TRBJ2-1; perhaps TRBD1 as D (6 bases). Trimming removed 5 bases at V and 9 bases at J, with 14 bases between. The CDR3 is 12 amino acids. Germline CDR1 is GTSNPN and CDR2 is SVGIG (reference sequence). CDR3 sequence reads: CAWRSGTPEQFF. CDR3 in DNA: TGTGCCTGGCGGTCGGGGACACCTGAGCAGTTCTTC.

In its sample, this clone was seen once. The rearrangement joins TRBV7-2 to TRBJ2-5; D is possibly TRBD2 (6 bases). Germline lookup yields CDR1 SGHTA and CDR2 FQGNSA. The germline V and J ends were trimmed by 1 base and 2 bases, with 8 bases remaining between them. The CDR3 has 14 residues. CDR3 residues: CASSLGRAQETQYF. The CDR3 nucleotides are TGTGCCAGCAGCTTAGGGAGGGCTCAAGAGACCCAGTACTTC.

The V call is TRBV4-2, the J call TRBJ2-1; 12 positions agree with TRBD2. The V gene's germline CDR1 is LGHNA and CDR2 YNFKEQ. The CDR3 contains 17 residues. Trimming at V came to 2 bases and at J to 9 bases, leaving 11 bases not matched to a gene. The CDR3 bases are TGTGCCAGCAGCCAATATCTAGCGGGGGGGCTTGGCGGTGAGCAGTTCTTC. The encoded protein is CASSQYLAGGLGGEQFF.

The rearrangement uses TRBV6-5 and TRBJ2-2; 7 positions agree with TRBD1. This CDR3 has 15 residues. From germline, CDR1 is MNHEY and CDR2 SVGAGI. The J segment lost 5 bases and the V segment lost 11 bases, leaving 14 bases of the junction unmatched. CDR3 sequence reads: CAVQGEHPRTGELFF. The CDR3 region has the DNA TGTGCCGTTCAGGGGGAACACCCGAGAACCGGGGAGCTGTTTTTT.

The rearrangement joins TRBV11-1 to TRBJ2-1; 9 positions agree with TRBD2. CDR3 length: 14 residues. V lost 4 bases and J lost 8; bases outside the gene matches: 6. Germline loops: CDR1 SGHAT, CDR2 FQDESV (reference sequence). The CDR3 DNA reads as TGTGCCAGCAGCTCGGGACTAGCTCGGGATGAGCAGTTCTTC. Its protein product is CASSSGLARDEQFF.

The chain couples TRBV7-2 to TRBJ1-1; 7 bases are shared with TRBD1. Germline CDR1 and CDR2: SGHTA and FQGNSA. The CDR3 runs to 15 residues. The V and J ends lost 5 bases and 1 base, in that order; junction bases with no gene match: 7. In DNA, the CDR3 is TGTGCCAGCAGCCCCCGACAGGGAGCGAACACTGAAGCTTTCTTT. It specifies CASSPRQGANTEAFF.

DNA of the CDR3: TGTGCCAGCAGTTCGGGGTTCACCGGGGAGCTGTTTTTT. Its protein is CASSSGFTGELFF. The gene calls are TRBV6-6 and TRBJ2-2; tentatively, D is TRBD2 (5 bases). CDR3 size: 13 residues. Germline loops: CDR1 MNHNY, CDR2 SVGAGI (reference sequence). V was pared by 4 bases and J by 4 bases, with 7 bases between.